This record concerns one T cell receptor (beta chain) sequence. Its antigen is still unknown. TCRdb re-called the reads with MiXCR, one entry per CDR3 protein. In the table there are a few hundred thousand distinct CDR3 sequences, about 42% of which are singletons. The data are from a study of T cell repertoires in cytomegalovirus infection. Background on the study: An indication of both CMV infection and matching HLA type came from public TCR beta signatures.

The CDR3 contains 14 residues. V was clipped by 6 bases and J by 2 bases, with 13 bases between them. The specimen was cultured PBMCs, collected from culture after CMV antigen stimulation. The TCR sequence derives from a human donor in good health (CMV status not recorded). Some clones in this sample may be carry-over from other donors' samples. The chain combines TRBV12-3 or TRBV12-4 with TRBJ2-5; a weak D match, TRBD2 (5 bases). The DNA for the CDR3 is TGTGCCAGCAGCCCCGGACTGACTCAAGAGACCCAGTACTTC. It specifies CASSPGLTQETQYF.